The 7 T cell receptor beta chains listed next were all sequenced from one sample in a study of CD8 T cells in ankylosing spondylitis. TCRdb processed the 5' RACE reads anew with MiXCR; each CDR3 protein has one entry. The sample holds 200,000 to 300,000 distinct CDR3 sequences, approximately 10% seen once. Input material: blood, either unsorted or a sorted T cell fraction (not recorded which). The source of these receptors is a male donor with ankylosing spondylitis or in good health (not recorded which).

The J gene is TRBJ1-6, the V gene TRBV18; no firm D call. Germline values: CDR1 KGHSH, CDR2 LQKENI. Trimming removed 1 base from V and 7 bases from J, with 8 bases in between. This CDR3 comprises 14 residues. The CDR3 reads CASSPREGNSPLHF. For the CDR3, the DNA is TGTGCCAGCTCACCACGGGAAGGCAATTCACCCCTCCACTTT.

Ten or more counts support this clonotype. J is TRBJ2-3 and V is TRBV5-1; a possible D gene is TRBD2 (6 bases). CDR3 length: 15 amino acids. V was shortened by 1 base and J by 5 bases, with 14 bases between the two germline ends. In germline, CDR1 is SGHRS, CDR2 YFSETQ. CDR3 residues: CASSLNGSPVDTQYF. Here the CDR3 DNA reads TGCGCCAGCAGCTTGAACGGGAGCCCGGTAGATACGCAGTATTTT.

With regard to this clonotype: The junction departs from the called germline gene at one end, perhaps through a read error. This chain joins TRBV5-1 and TRBJ1-1; possibly TRBD1 for D (6 bases). Germline CDR1 is SGHRS and CDR2 is YFSETQ. This CDR3 region has 14 residues. The CDR3 coding sequence is TGCGCCAGCAGCTTGGGGACTGGGGACACTGAAGCTTCCTTT. Amino acid sequence: CASSLGTGDTEASF.

This clonotype came up many times. The chain employs TRBV29-1 and TRBJ2-7; TRBD2 might be the D (5 bases). The V gene lost 4 bases and the J gene lost 2 bases, with 12 bases spanning the gap. Germline values: CDR1 SQVTM, CDR2 ANQGSEA. The CDR3 loop spans 13 amino acids. The CDR3: CSVAKDSAYEQYF. The CDR3, as DNA: TGCAGCGTTGCGAAGGACTCCGCCTACGAGCAGTACTTC.

Concerning this clonotype: A read error may be the cause here, since a much bigger clone is one base away. The J gene is TRBJ2-5, the V gene TRBV29-1, with 8 bases fitting TRBD2. The CDR3 contains 14 residues. Germline-derived CDR1 and CDR2 are SQVTM and ANQGSEA. CDR3 residues: CSSRTSGNQEAQYF. In DNA form, the CDR3 reads TGCAGCTCTCGAACTAGCGGTAACCAAGAGGCCCAGTACTTC.

This clonotype was counted many times. The CDR3 region has the DNA TGCAGTGCTAGGACAGGGGGCGCCTATGGCTACACCTTC. Encoded protein: CSARTGGAYGYTF. The chain carries TRBV20-1 and TRBJ1-2; TRBD1 matches at 10 bases. CDR1 is DFQATT, CDR2 SNEGSKA, per germline (reference sequence). The J segment lost 4 bases and the V segment lost 3 bases, leaving 2 bases of the junction unmatched. The CDR3 length is 13 residues.

This clonotype was recorded a few times. The chain couples TRBV30 to TRBJ2-7; tentatively, D is TRBD1 (6 bases). Germline assignment: CDR1 GTSNPN and CDR2 SVGIG (reference sequence). V shed 4 bases and J shed 4 bases, with 8 bases lying between them. This CDR3 region has 11 residues. The CDR3 sequence: CAWTRGYEQYF. In nucleotides, the CDR3 is TGTGCCTGGACTAGGGGGTACGAGCAGTACTTC.